These 14 T cell receptor beta chains were sequenced from one sample in a study of T cell responses to AZD1222 COVID-19 vaccine. Assay: immunoSEQ multiplex PCR; the TCRdb copy retains only in-frame clones and omits some. The table shows roughly 130,000 clones, with just over 90% occurring only once. Sequenced here: peripheral blood, sampled on day 0 of AZD1222 vaccination. All receptors derive from an adult in good health.

This rearrangement joins TRBV5-1 to TRBJ2-3; D assignment may be TRBD1 or TRBD2 (5 bases each). The germline V and J ends were trimmed by 3 bases and 4 bases, with 12 bases remaining between them. Germline V gene lookup returns CDR1 SGHRS and CDR2 YFSETQ. The CDR3 spans 14 residues. In nucleotides, the CDR3 is TGCGCCAGCAGCTCCGGGACCCCGGCAGATACGCAGTATTTT. Protein product: CASSSGTPADTQYF.

The gene calls are TRBV4-3 and TRBJ1-3, with D unresolved. The CDR3 runs 14 residues. V was shortened by 1 base and J by 0 bases, with 4 bases between the two germline ends. CDR1 is LGHNA, CDR2 YSLEER, per germline. The CDR3 nucleotides read TGCGCCAGCAGCCAAGGGACCTCTGGAAACACCATATATTTT. Amino acid sequence: CASSQGTSGNTIYF.

The rearrangement uses TRBV6-6 and TRBJ2-2; 13 bases match TRBD2. CDR3 length: 15 amino acids. The junction had 3 bases not matched to a gene; V was cut back by 5 bases and J by 6 bases. From germline, CDR1 is MNHNY and CDR2 SVGAGI (reference sequence). Written as DNA, the CDR3 is TGTGCCAGCAGTCTACTAGCGGGGGGGTCCGGGGAGCTGTTTTTT. Encoded protein: CASSLLAGGSGELFF.

V and J are TRBV20-1 and TRBJ1-2, with no clear D. Trimming stripped 3 bases from V and 7 bases from J, with 12 bases between. This CDR3 is built from 12 residues. Germline CDR1 reads DFQATT; CDR2 reads SNEGSKA (reference sequence). CDR3 bases: TGCAGTGCTAGTATCTGGTCTGGTGGCTACACCTTC. It yields the protein CSASIWSGGYTF.

Notes on this clone: Other DNA sequences in this specimen translate into the identical CDR3. The gene calls are TRBV18 and TRBJ1-5, with D perhaps TRBD1 (6 bases). Germline V CDR1 and CDR2: KGHSH, LQKENI. The CDR3 is 13 residues long. Trimming shortened V by 3 bases and J by 3 bases, and 6 bases separated the two germline ends. CDR3 nucleotide sequence: TGTGCCAGCTCACCGGGGGCCAATCAGCCCCAGCATTTT. Its protein is CASSPGANQPQHF.

This clone was observed a single time. The rearrangement uses TRBV5-4 and TRBJ2-3; weak D call: TRBD1 (6 bases). V shed 0 bases and J shed 5 bases, with 13 bases lying between them. The CDR3 covers 15 residues. The germline gives CDR1 SGHNT, CDR2 YYREEE (reference sequence). The CDR3 coding sequence is TGTGCCAGCAGCTTGGAAGGGGGATCCAGAGATACGCAGTATTTT. Translation gives CASSLEGGSRDTQYF.

V usage is TRBV5-4 and J usage is TRBJ2-7; D tentatively fits TRBD1 or TRBD2 (5 bases each). Trimming shortened V by 0 bases and J by 6 bases, and 13 bases separated the two germline ends. CDR3 size: 14 residues. Germline lookup yields CDR1 SGHNT and CDR2 YYREEE (reference sequence). CDR3 nucleotide sequence: TGTGCCAGCAGCTTGGGGCAACGGGACGCCGAGCAGTACTTC. Translating it yields CASSLGQRDAEQYF.

This clone was found a few times. V is TRBV4-2 and J is TRBJ1-2, with D possibly being TRBD1 (5 bases). V was pared by 1 base and J by 4 bases, with 13 bases between. The CDR3 consists of 15 residues. Germline V gene data show CDR1 as LGHNA and CDR2 as YNFKEQ. CDR3 sequence reads: CASSQGGRQIYGYTF. The CDR3 DNA follows: TGTGCCAGCAGCCAAGGGGGACGTCAAATCTATGGCTACACCTTC.

This chain joins TRBV4-1 and TRBJ1-1; 7 nucleotides match TRBD1. The CDR3 consists of 13 residues. Germline assignment: CDR1 MGHRA and CDR2 YSYEKL. Losses at the gene ends were 0 bases for V and 11 bases for J; bases not matched to a gene: 6. The CDR3 region has the DNA TGCGCCAGCAGCCAAGAGGGGCAGGGGGAGGCTTTCTTT. It codes for CASSQEGQGEAFF.

The rearrangement uses TRBV4-1 and TRBJ2-3, with a possible D match to TRBD2 (5 bases). V lost 0 bases, J lost 1 base, and 11 bases lay in between. The CDR3 has 16 residues. Germline loops: CDR1 MGHRA, CDR2 YSYEKL. The CDR3 DNA follows: TGCGCCAGCAGCCAAGACGCGCTAGCAGGCACAGATACGCAGTATTTT. Residues: CASSQDALAGTDTQYF.

The chain joins TRBV4-2 to TRBJ2-1, with TRBD2 matching 8 bases. V lost 2 bases to trimming and J lost 11 bases; unmatched junction nucleotides: 11. The CDR3 consists of 15 residues. Germline V lookup: CDR1 LGHNA, CDR2 YNFKEQ. CDR3 nucleotides: TGTGCCAGCAGCCAAAGGTCTAGCGGGTCCGCGAAGCAGTTCTTC. Protein sequence: CASSQRSSGSAKQFF.

V usage is TRBV6-4 and J usage is TRBJ2-3, with TRBD2 matching over 15 bases. The CDR3 is 18 amino acids. The ends lost 4 bases at V and 1 base at J; junction bases unmatched: 6. Germline V gene data show CDR1 as MRHNA and CDR2 as SNTAGT. CDR3 nucleotide sequence: TGTGCCAGCAGTGGAGGGACTAGCGGGGGGCGAGGCACAGATACGCAGTATTTT. Its protein is CASSGGTSGGRGTDTQYF.

The J gene is TRBJ2-2, the V gene TRBV7-9; no clear D gene. The germline V gene has CDR1 SEHNR and CDR2 FQNEAQ (reference sequence). This CDR3 comprises 13 residues. Trimming pared 10 bases from V and 3 bases from J, leaving 12 bases between. Here the CDR3 DNA reads TGTGCCACCACGATGCAGGACACCGGGGAGCTGTTTTTT. Translation: CATTMQDTGELFF.

This sequence joins TRBV12-3 or TRBV12-4 and TRBJ1-5; 7 bases match TRBD1. CDR3 size: 13 residues. Trimming removed 5 bases from V and 4 bases from J; junction bases left unmatched: 2. The CDR3 here is CASSDRVNQPQHF. The CDR3 DNA is TGTGCCAGCAGTGACAGGGTTAATCAGCCCCAGCATTTT.